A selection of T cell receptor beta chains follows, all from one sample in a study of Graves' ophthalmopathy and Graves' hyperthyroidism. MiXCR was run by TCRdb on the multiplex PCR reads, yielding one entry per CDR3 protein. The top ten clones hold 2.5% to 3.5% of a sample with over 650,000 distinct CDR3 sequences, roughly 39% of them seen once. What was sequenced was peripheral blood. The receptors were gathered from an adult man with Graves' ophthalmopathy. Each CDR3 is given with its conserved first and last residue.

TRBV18 CASSRVYGYTF
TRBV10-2 CASSDGGGLYGYTF
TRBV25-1 CASSPWAAYATNEKLFF
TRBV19 CASSIGINQETQYF
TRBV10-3 CASSYGQEEETQHF
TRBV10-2 CASSLTGDSGANVLTF
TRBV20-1 CSARGTEGWEGTEAFF
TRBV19 CASSRAGTSQPQHF
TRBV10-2 CASRTPYRDRETEAFF
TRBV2 CASSPNRGRAYNSPLHF
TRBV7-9 CASSDGIMNTEAFF
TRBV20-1 CSAPAGTSAQETQYF
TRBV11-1 CASSVEGSGWGTQYF
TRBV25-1 CASSELGVWAFQETQYF
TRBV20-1 CSARGNYEQYF
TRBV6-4 CATYGGQGPREQYF
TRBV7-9 CASSLAADRGPRDYGYTF
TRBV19 CASSRDVYYEQYF
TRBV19 CASRPLVGSSYGYTF
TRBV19 CASSPGPALYGYTF
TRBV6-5 CASRPTLQGPYEQYF
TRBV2 CATLDRVGTEAFF
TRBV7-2 CASNLGPKAGETGELSW
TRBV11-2 CASSPGTGGHEQYF
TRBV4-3 CASSPNGGYEQYF
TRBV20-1 CSAPDGLKGMPQHF
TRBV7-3 CASRFPTGELFF
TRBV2 CASRGQNTDTQYF
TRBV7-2 CASSHGAEAGAVSETQYF
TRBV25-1 CASEPGSGEQYF
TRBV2 CATIRDSYDYEQYF
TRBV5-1 CASSPGLQAVNTEAFF
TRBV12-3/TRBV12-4 CASSTGHVYEQYF
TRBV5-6 CASSFGGPQETQYF
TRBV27 CASSSPGTTRETQYF
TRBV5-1 CASSQERLAEETQYF
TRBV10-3 CAIKGLDTQYF
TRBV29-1 CTSSPGTGNGEQYF
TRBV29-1 CSTPDITGELFF
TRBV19 CASSMDGRGHYGYTF
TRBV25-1 CASSDSRTGGLNTEAFF
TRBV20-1 CSAWDSYTGELFF